Each of the 13 T cell receptor beta chains below was sequenced from the same sample in a study of T-cell memory formation after mild COVID-19 (dated by TCRdb to the early 2020s). Library preparation employed 5' RACE. The instrument was an Illumina NovaSeq 6000. TCRdb ran its own pipeline on the public reads, namely fastp trimming at Q25 and MiXCR clone calling, and kept in-frame beta chains. When rows share a CDR3 protein, they turn into one entry using the most common DNA and genes. The sample records about 360,000 distinct CDR3 sequences, roughly an eighth of which are singletons. The ten largest clones represent roughly 22% of the sample. The specimen was PBMCs or a T cell subset sorted from them (not recorded which). The receptors shown here come from a man aged 18 to 29 who had mild COVID-19 (a few samples of this study predate the infection). The sample titles of this study are shuffled in the database, so cell type and time point are left out; the donor was told from shared clones.

This sequence joins TRBV30 and TRBJ1-1; 7 bases line up with TRBD1. J lost 1 base, V lost 3 bases, and 5 bases had no gene match. The CDR3 covers 14 residues. CDR1 is GTSNPN and CDR2 is SVGIG in the germline V gene (reference sequence). CDR3 DNA: TGTGCCTGGAGCACCGGGACAGCGAACACTGAAGCTTTCTTT. Protein: CAWSTGTANTEAFF.

The chain recombines TRBV20-1 with TRBJ2-7; either TRBD1 or TRBD2 may supply D (5 bases each). Per the germline V gene, CDR1 is DFQATT and CDR2 is SNEGSKA (reference sequence). The CDR3 is 14 amino acids. V gave up 3 bases and J gave up 0 bases, with 12 bases separating them. CDR3 protein: CSARGPEVSYEQYF. CDR3 DNA: TGCAGTGCTAGGGGGCCGGAGGTCTCCTACGAGCAGTACTTC.

J is TRBJ2-3 and V is TRBV3-1; 14 bases map to TRBD2. There are 16 residues in the CDR3. From germline, CDR1 is LGHDT and CDR2 YNNKEL (reference sequence). The trim removed 4 bases at V and 6 bases at J, leaving 6 bases unmatched. The CDR3 region is CASSPRGLAGADTQYF. Here the CDR3 DNA reads TGTGCCAGCAGCCCTCGGGGACTAGCGGGGGCGGATACGCAGTATTTT.

This clonotype is a singleton in its sample. This rearrangement joins TRBV27 to TRBJ1-6; 7 positions agree with TRBD1. J gave up 9 bases and V 1 base, and 6 bases lay outside the gene matches. The CDR3 totals 15 residues. Germline lookup yields CDR1 MNHEY and CDR2 SMNVEV (reference sequence). DNA of the CDR3: TGTGCCAGCAGTTTATGGGGACAGACCCTTTCACCCCTCCACTTT. Translated, it gives CASSLWGQTLSPLHF.

This clonotype is a singleton in its sample. The V and J genes are TRBV11-1 and TRBJ2-5; D not certain. The CDR3 is 17 amino acids. The germline gives CDR1 SGHAT, CDR2 FQDESV (reference sequence). V lost 5 bases and J lost 1, with 20 bases in between. The CDR3 DNA is TGTGCCAGCAGCCTAATTCGTACAGCAATAACCCAAGAGACCCAGTACTTC. This codes for CASSLIRTAITQETQYF.

This clonotype was observed a few times. CDR3 DNA sequence: TGTGCCACGAACGATGGCCCAACGAACACTGAAGCTTTCTTT. Protein sequence: CATNDGPTNTEAFF. V gene TRBV24-1 combines with J gene TRBJ1-1, with D uncertain. Trimming took off 10 bases at V and 1 base at J, with 15 bases between the two ends. Germline loops: CDR1 KGHDR, CDR2 SFDVKD. This CDR3 is built from 14 residues.

This chain links TRBV7-3 with TRBJ2-3; 14 positions match TRBD2. In germline, CDR1 is SGHTA, CDR2 FQGTGA. The CDR3 covers 14 residues. Unmatched junction bases numbered 3, after V lost 11 bases and J lost 2 bases. CDR3 DNA: TGTGCCTCGGGACTAGCGGGGGCCACAGATACGCAGTATTTT. It specifies CASGLAGATDTQYF.

This chain uses TRBV7-3 with TRBJ2-2; 7 positions agree with TRBD1. From germline, CDR1 is SGHTA and CDR2 FQGTGA. J was trimmed by 7 bases and V by 5 bases; bases with no gene match: 4. The CDR3 contains 13 residues. The CDR3 is CASSRQGNGELFF. The CDR3 nucleotides are TGTGCCAGCAGCAGACAGGGTAACGGGGAGCTGTTTTTT.

This clonotype was seen a few times. The rearrangement uses TRBV11-2 and TRBJ1-1; no reliable D call. V was trimmed by 4 bases and J by 1 base, leaving 19 bases between them. CDR1 and CDR2 (germline): SGHAT, FQNNGV. The CDR3 contains 17 residues. CDR3 nucleotide sequence: TGTGCCAGCAGCTCGCAACTGGACGGGCGAAGGAACACTGAAGCTTTCTTT. This encodes CASSSQLDGRRNTEAFF.

This clonotype has a handful of counts. V usage is TRBV12-3 or TRBV12-4 and J usage is TRBJ2-5; tentative D call: TRBD1 (6 bases). The CDR3 is 15 amino acids. Between the trimmed V and J ends, which lost 5 bases and 2 bases, there was a span of 15 bases. CDR3 DNA sequence: TGTGCCAGCAGTGGGGGCGTCAGGGGTCAAGAGACCCAGTACTTC. Translated: CASSGGVRGQETQYF.

The chain has TRBV28 and TRBJ1-5; D perhaps matches TRBD1 (6 bases). CDR1 is MDHEN and CDR2 is SYDVKM in the germline V gene. The V end was cut by 6 bases, the J end by 4 bases, with 16 bases between. The CDR3 loop spans 15 amino acids. CDR3 amino acids: CASSFGGAGNQPQHF. The CDR3 bases are TGTGCCAGCAGCTTTGGGGGGGCCGGAAATCAGCCCCAGCATTTT.

This clonotype was counted at least ten times. The genes are TRBV6-1 and TRBJ1-5, with 10 positions matching TRBD1. The CDR3 runs 15 residues. Germline lookup yields CDR1 MNHNS and CDR2 SASEGT. J gave up 10 bases and V 5 bases, and 11 bases lay outside the gene matches. CDR3 sequence: CASSRGGQGVYPQHF. CDR3 coding DNA: TGTGCCAGCAGTCGAGGAGGACAGGGGGTATATCCCCAGCATTTT.

The CDR3 sequence: CSAETAQPALGEQFF. CDR3 in DNA: TGCAGCGCCGAGACAGCTCAGCCAGCTCTCGGTGAGCAGTTCTTC. J is TRBJ2-1 and V is TRBV29-1, with D possibly matching TRBD1 (5 bases). Germline CDR1 SQVTM, CDR2 ANQGSEA. The CDR3 contains 15 residues. Trimming took off 7 bases at V and 9 bases at J, with 25 bases between the two ends.